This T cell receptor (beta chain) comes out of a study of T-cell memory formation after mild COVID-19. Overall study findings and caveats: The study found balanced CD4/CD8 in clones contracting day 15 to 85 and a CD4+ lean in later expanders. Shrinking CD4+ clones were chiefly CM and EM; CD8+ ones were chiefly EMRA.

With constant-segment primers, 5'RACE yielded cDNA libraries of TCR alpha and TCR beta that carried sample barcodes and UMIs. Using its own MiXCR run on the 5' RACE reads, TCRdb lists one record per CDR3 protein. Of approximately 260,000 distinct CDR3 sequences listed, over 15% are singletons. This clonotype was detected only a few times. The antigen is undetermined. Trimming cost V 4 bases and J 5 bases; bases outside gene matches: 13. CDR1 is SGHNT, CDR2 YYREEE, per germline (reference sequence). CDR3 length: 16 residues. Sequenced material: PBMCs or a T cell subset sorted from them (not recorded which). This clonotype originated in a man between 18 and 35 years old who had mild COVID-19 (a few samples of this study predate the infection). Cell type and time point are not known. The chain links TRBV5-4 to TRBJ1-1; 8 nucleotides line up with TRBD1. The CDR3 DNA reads TGTGCCAGCAGCCCCGTCGGCGGGACAGGACCAACTGAAGCTTTCTTT. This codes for CASSPVGGTGPTEAFF.